The subject of this entry is one TCR beta chain. Without the conserved terminal phenylalanine or tryptophan, this CDR3 likely stems from a read error. The CDR3 has 16 residues. The V gene end was trimmed by 4 bases and the J gene end by 0 bases; junction bases not matched to a gene: 5. Germline CDR1 and CDR2: SGHAT and FQNNGV. This entry comes from a study of tumor and adjacent non-tumor tissue in lung cancer. About the study: There were 12 adenocarcinoma, a couple of squamous cell carcinoma and 1 small cell lung cancer cases.

No cell sorting was done before RNA was extracted from the tissue. TCRbeta libraries were built with three rounds of nested PCR, modified from ARM-PCR. TCRdb re-analysed the multiplex PCR reads in MiXCR, keeping a single row per CDR3 protein. The data contain some 120,000 distinct CDR3 sequences, 55% to 75% of them singletons. The specimen was lung tumor tissue. The rearrangement joins TRBV11-2 to TRBJ2-1; 8 nucleotides line up with TRBD1. The origin of this receptor is a man under 40 with non-small cell lung cancer. The CDR3 nucleotides are TGTGCCAGCAGCTCCTGGGACAGGAGCTCCTACAATGAGCAGTTCTGC. Its protein product is CASSSWDRSSYNEQFC.